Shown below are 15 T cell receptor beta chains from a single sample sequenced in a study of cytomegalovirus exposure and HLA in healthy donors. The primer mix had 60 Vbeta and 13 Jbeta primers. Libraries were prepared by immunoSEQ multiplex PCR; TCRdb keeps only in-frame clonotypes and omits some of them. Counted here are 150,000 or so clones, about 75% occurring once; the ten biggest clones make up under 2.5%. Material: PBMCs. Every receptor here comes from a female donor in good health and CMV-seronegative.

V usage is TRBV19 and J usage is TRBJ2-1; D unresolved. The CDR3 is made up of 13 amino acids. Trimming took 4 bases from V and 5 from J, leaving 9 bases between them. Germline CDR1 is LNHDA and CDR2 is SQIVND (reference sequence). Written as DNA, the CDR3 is TGTGCCAGTAGTACGGGTGCCAACAATGAGCAGTTCTTC. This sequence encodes CASSTGANNEQFF.

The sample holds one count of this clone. CDR3 in amino acids: CASSQDGDRSNYGYTF. As DNA, the CDR3 is TGCGCCAGCAGCCAAGATGGGGACAGGTCTAACTATGGCTACACCTTC. This rearrangement joins TRBV4-1 to TRBJ1-2, with 8 bases aligning to TRBD1. This CDR3 has 16 residues. CDR1 is MGHRA, CDR2 YSYEKL, per germline. V was clipped by 0 bases and J by 0 bases; unmatched bases: 3.

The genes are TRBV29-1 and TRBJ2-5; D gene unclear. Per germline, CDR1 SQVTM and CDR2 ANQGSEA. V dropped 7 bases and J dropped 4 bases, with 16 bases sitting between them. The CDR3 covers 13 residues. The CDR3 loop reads CSAAAQEGETQYF. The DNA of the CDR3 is TGCAGCGCCGCTGCTCAGGAAGGAGAGACCCAGTACTTC.

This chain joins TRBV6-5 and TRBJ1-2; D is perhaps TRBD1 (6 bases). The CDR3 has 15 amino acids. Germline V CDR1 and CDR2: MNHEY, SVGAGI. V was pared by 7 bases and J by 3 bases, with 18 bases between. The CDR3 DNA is TGTGCCAGCACCACCGTGGGGGCCTTCCACTATGGCTACACCTTC. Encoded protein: CASTTVGAFHYGYTF.

CDR3 nucleotide sequence: TGCGCCAGCAGCCAAGTGCAGGGGGTGTCCTCCTACAATGAGCAGTTCTTC. It yields the protein CASSQVQGVSSYNEQFF. The chain recombines TRBV4-1 with TRBJ2-1, with 7 bases that match TRBD1. CDR1 and CDR2 from the germline V gene are MGHRA and YSYEKL. V gave up 1 base and J gave up 0 bases; unmatched junction bases: 6. The CDR3 has 17 residues.

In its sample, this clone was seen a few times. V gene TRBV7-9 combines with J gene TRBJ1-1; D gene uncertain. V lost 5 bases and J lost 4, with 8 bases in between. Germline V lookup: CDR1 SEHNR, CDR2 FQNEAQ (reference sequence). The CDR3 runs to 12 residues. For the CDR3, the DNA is TGTGCCAGCAGCCAAGACACCACTGAAGCTTTCTTT. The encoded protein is CASSQDTTEAFF.

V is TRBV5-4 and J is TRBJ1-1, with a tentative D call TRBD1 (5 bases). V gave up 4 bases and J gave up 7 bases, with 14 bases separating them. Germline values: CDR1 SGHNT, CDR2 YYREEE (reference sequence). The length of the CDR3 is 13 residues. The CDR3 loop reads CASSPSGFGEAFF. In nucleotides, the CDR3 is TGTGCCAGCAGCCCTTCAGGGTTTGGTGAAGCTTTCTTT.

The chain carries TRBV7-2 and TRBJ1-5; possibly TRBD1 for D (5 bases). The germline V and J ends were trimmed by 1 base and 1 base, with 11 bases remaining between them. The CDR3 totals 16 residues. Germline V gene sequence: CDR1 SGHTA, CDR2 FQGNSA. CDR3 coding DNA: TGTGCCAGCAGCTTAGTAGGAGGGGCCAGCAATCAGCCCCAGCATTTT. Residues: CASSLVGGASNQPQHF.

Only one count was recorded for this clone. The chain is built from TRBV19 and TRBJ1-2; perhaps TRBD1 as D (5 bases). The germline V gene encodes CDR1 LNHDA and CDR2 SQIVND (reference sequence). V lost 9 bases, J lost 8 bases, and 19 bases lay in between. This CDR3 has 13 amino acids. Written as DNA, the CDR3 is TGTGCCAGCCGGATTGGGGGGGGAGGCGGCTACACCTTC. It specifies CASRIGGGGGYTF.

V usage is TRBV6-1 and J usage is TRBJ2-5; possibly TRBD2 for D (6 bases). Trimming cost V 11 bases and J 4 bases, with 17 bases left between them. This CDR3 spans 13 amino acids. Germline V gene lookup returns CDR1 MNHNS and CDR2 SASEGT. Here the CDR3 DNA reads TGTGCCGTCCGGGAGCCGGGGAGAGAGACCCAGTACTTC. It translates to CAVREPGRETQYF.

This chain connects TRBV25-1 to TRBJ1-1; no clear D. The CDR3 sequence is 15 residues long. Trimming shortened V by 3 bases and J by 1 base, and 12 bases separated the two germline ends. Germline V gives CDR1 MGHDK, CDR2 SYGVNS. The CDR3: CASSEARSGNTEAFF. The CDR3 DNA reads TGTGCCAGCAGTGAGGCACGATCGGGGAACACTGAAGCTTTCTTT.

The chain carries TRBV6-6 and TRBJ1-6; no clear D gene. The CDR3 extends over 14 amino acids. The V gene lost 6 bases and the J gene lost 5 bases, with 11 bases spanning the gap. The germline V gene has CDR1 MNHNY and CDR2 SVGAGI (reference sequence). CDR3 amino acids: CASREQKNNSPLHF. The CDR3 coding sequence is TGTGCCAGCAGGGAACAGAAGAATAATTCACCCCTCCACTTT.

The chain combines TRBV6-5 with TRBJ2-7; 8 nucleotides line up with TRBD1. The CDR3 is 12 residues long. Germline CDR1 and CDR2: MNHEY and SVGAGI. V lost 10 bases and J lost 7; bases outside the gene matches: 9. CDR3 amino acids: CATRQGRREQYF. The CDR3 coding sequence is TGTGCCACCAGACAGGGGCGTCGGGAGCAGTACTTC.

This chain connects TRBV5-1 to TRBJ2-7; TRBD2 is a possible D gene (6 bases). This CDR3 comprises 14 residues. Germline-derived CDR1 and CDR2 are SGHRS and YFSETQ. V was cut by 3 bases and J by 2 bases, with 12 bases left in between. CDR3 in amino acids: CASSSGGTAYEQYF. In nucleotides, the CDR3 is TGCGCCAGCAGCTCCGGAGGGACCGCCTACGAGCAGTACTTC.

CDR3 in amino acids: CASSIPHGNYGYTF. The CDR3 DNA reads TGTGCCAGTAGTATACCCCACGGGAACTATGGCTACACCTTC. The chain is built from TRBV19 and TRBJ1-2; unclear D gene. The CDR3 has 14 residues. The germline V gene encodes CDR1 LNHDA and CDR2 SQIVND (reference sequence). V dropped 2 bases and J dropped 2 bases, with 9 bases sitting between them.